This entry is about one T cell receptor beta chain. Measured with immunoSEQ multiplex PCR; TCRdb has only the in-frame clones, and not every one. Among tens of thousands of clones listed, about 87% were seen once. This sample is part of a study of T cell changes during pregnancy in multiple sclerosis. The CDR3 spans 16 residues. In germline, CDR1 is MDHEN, CDR2 SYDVKM. Germline trimming cut 6 bases from V and 4 bases from J; bases unmatched to any gene: 13. The chain links TRBV28 to TRBJ2-7, with TRBD2 matching 9 bases. Sequencing used CD8+ T cells from peripheral blood mononuclear cells, obtained in the second trimester of pregnancy. This TCR was recovered from a female donor in good health, enrolled as a control in a pregnancy study. The CDR3 DNA sequence: TGTGCCAGCAGCCCCTCCGGCGGGAGGGCATGGTACGAGCAGTACTTC. Protein product: CASSPSGGRAWYEQYF.